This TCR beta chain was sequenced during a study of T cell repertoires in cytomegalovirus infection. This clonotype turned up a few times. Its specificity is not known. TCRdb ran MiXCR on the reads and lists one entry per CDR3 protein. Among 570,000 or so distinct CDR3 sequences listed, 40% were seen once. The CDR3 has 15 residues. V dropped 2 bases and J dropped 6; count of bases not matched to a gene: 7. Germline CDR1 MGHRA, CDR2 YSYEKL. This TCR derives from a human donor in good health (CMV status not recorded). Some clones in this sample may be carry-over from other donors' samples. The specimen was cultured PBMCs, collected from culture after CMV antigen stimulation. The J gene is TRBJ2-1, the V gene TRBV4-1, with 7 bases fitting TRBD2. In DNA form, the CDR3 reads TGCGCCAGCAGCCAAAGTCTCCCTAGCGGCAATGAGCAGTTCTTC. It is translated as CASSQSLPSGNEQFF.